Each of the 8 T cell receptor beta chains below was sequenced from the same sample in a study of cytotoxic CD8 clonotypes in ibrutinib-treated CLL. The data were produced by immunoSEQ multiplex PCR, yet TCRdb's version contains in-frame clones alone and is incomplete. The table records about 160,000 clones, around nine tenths of them present only once. Specimen: PBMCs, collected at disease progression, from a patient treated with ibrutinib. The source is a human donor with chronic lymphocytic leukemia.

The chain has TRBV5-1 and TRBJ1-1, with D possibly being TRBD1 (6 bases). Per the germline V gene, CDR1 is SGHRS and CDR2 is YFSETQ. This CDR3 has 14 amino acids. Between the trimmed V and J ends, which lost 4 bases and 1 base, there was a span of 11 bases. CDR3 amino acids: CASSVDRRNTEAFF. The CDR3, as DNA: TGCGCCAGCAGCGTCGACAGGAGGAACACTGAAGCTTTCTTT.

The chain joins TRBV7-6 to TRBJ2-5; tentatively, D is TRBD1 (6 bases). Trimming cost V 3 bases and J 3 bases, with 14 bases left between them. Germline loops: CDR1 SGHVS, CDR2 FNYEAQ. This CDR3 is built from 15 residues. DNA of the CDR3: TGTGCCAGCAGCTTCGAAGGACAGAAGGAAGAGACCCAGTACTTC. Translated: CASSFEGQKEETQYF.

The gene calls are TRBV4-2 and TRBJ1-2; unclear D gene. Germline V gene sequence: CDR1 LGHNA, CDR2 YNFKEQ. Between the trimmed V and J ends, which lost 2 bases and 5 bases, there was a span of 15 bases. The CDR3 runs to 15 residues. The chain's CDR3 is CASSQPQTDTYGYTF. CDR3 bases: TGTGCCAGCAGCCAACCGCAGACGGATACTTATGGCTACACCTTC.

This clone was seen a single time. The CDR3 region is CASSLGWDRVSEAFF. The CDR3 DNA reads TGTGCCAGCAGCTTGGGGTGGGACAGGGTGTCTGAAGCTTTCTTT. V usage is TRBV5-6 and J usage is TRBJ1-1, with 9 bases fitting TRBD1. This CDR3 is built from 15 residues. Germline values: CDR1 SGHDT, CDR2 YYEEEE. V lost 0 bases, J lost 6 bases, and 6 bases stayed unmatched.

This chain uses TRBV18 with TRBJ2-3; 7 bases line up with TRBD1. Per the germline V gene, CDR1 is KGHSH and CDR2 is LQKENI. V was pared by 6 bases and J by 5 bases, with 5 bases of the junction left unmatched. The CDR3 totals 13 residues. The CDR3 coding sequence is TGTGCCAGCTCGAACCGACAGGGAGATACGCAGTATTTT. This translates into CASSNRQGDTQYF.

The CDR3 loop is CASLSGSPNNEQFF. CDR3 sequence (DNA): TGTGCCAGCCTGAGCGGGAGCCCTAACAATGAGCAGTTCTTC. This sequence joins TRBV28 and TRBJ2-1; the match to TRBD2 covers 8 bases. Germline CDR1 and CDR2: MDHEN and SYDVKM. This CDR3 is built from 14 residues. V dropped 8 bases and J dropped 5; count of bases not matched to a gene: 8.

The V call is TRBV9, the J call TRBJ2-1, with TRBD2 identical over 8 bases. Germline-derived CDR1 and CDR2 are SGDLS and YYNGEE. This CDR3 contains 16 residues. Trimming took 8 bases from V and 7 from J; bases not matched to a gene: 17. CDR3 protein: CASGPPGAGEVNEQFF. In nucleotides, the CDR3 is TGTGCCAGTGGACCCCCGGGAGCGGGAGAGGTGAATGAGCAGTTCTTC.

The chain employs TRBV5-1 and TRBJ2-1; weak D call: TRBD2 (5 bases). The length of the CDR3 is 15 residues. Germline V gene data show CDR1 as SGHRS and CDR2 as YFSETQ. V was cut by 2 bases and J by 4 bases, with 13 bases left in between. The CDR3 DNA sequence: TGCGCCAGCAGCTTAGCGGAGGTGGGATACAATGAGCAGTTCTTC. Amino acid sequence: CASSLAEVGYNEQFF.